The clone carrying this T cell receptor beta chain occurred many times. During its preparation, the TCRbeta library received unique molecular identifiers. TCRdb redid the calling of the PCR reads with MiXCR, one entry per CDR3 protein. The table includes 200,000 to 250,000 distinct CDR3 sequences, around 12% detected once. The sample comes from a study of T-cell reconstitution after alpha-beta-depleted transplantation in children. V was pared by 3 bases and J by 5 bases, with 5 bases of the junction left unmatched. The germline gives CDR1 SGHRS, CDR2 YFSETQ. The CDR3 covers 14 residues. The sequence came from a human donor who donated a stem cell graft to a child with acute lymphoblastic leukemia. This chain uses TRBV5-1 with TRBJ1-5, with 7 nucleotides matching TRBD1. Sample: PBMCs from the stem cell graft donor, taken from the stem cell graft. The CDR3 is CASSSGQIDQPQHF. As DNA, the CDR3 is TGCGCCAGCAGCTCGGGACAGATCGATCAGCCCCAGCATTTT. Full variable domain (missing parts from reference TRBV5-1 and TRBJ1-5): KAGVTQTPRYLIKTRGQQVTLSCSPISGHRSVSWYQQTPGQGLQFLFEYFSETQRNKGNFPGRFSGRQFSNSRSEMNVSTLELGDSALYLCASSSGQIDQPQHFGDGTRLSIL.